The sequence of this T cell receptor beta chain was determined in a study of cytomegalovirus exposure and HLA in healthy donors. Notes on the study in general: In vitro checks showed that a few CMV-associated chains really do target CMV antigens. According to a later analysis, most TCR beta chains associated with CMV appeared HLA-restricted.

V gave up 2 bases and J gave up 5 bases; unmatched junction bases: 6. The V gene's germline CDR1 is SGHRS and CDR2 YFSETQ. The CDR3 is made up of 16 amino acids. PCR was performed using 60 Vbeta and 13 Jbeta primers. The protocol was immunoSEQ multiplex PCR, while the TCRdb copy is restricted to in-frame clones and leaves out a portion. The table lists around 200,000 clones, about three quarters of them singletons. This clone turned up a few times. Its antigen is as yet unknown. The TCR originated in a man in his late teens or twenties in good health and CMV-seronegative. The sample consisted of PBMCs. The chain combines TRBV5-1 with TRBJ2-5, with TRBD2 identical over 13 bases. The CDR3 is CASSLTLAGGSETQYF. The CDR3 DNA follows: TGCGCCAGCAGCTTAACACTAGCGGGGGGGAGCGAGACCCAGTACTTC.